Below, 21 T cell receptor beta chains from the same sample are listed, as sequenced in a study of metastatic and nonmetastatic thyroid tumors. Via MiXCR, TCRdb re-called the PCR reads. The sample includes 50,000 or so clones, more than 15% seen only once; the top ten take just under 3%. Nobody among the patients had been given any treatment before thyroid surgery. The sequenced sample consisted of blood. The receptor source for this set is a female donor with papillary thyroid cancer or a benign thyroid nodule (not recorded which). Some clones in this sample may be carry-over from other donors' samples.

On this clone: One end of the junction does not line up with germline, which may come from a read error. The CDR3 sequence: CASSPLGSGIYERYF. CDR3 nucleotides: TGTGCCAGCAGTCCGCTGGGTAGCGGGATATACGAGCGGTACTTC. This chain uses TRBV11-2 with TRBJ2-7; 8 nucleotides align to TRBD2. The CDR3 runs to 15 residues. Germline-derived CDR1 and CDR2 are SGHAT and FQNNGV.

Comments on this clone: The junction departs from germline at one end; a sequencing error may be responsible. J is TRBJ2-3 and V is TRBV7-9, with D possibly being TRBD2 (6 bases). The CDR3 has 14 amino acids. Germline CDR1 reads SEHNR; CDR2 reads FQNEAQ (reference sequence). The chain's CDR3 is CPSSLAVVQDTQYF. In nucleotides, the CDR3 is TGTCCCAGCAGCTTAGCGGTGGTTCAAGATACTCAGTATTTT.

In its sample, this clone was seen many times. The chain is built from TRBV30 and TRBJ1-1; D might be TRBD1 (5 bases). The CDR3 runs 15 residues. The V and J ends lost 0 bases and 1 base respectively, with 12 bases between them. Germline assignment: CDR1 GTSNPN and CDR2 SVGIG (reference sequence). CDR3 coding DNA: TGTGCCTGGAGTGTACCAGAACAGGCGAACACTGAAGCTTTCTTT. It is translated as CAWSVPEQANTEAFF.

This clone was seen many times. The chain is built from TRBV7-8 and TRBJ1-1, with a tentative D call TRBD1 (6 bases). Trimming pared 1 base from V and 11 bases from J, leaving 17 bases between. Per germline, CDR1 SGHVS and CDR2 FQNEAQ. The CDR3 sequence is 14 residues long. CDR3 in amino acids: CASSLVYGPGEAFF. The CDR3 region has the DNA TGTGCCAGCAGCTTAGTCTATGGGCCAGGGGAGGCTTTCTTT.

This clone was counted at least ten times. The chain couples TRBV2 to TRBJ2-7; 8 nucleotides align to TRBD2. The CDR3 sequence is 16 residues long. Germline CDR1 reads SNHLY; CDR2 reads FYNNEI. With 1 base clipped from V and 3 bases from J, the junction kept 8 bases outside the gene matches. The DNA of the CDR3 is TGTGCCAGCAGTGAAGGCGGACTAGCAAGCTTCTACGAGCAGTACTTC. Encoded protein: CASSEGGLASFYEQYF.

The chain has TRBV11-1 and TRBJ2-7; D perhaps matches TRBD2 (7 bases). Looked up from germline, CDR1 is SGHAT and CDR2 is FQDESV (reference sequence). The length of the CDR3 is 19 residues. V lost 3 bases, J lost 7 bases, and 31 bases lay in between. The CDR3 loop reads CASSLGAHGAVGPGGEQYF. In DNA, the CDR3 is TGTGCCAGCAGCTTGGGGGCCCACGGGGCAGTGGGTCCCGGGGGGGAGCAGTACTTC. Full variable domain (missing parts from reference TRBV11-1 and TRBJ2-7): EAEVAQSPRYKITEKSQAVAFWCDPISGHATLYWYRQILGQGPELLVQFQDESVVDDSQLPKDRFSAERLKGVDSTLKIQPAELGDSAMYLCASSLGAHGAVGPGGEQYFGPGTRLTVT.

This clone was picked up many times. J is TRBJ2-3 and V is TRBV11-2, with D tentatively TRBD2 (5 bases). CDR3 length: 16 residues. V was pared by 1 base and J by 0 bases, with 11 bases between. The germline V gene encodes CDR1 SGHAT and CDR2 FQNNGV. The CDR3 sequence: CASSLVGGLSTDTQYF. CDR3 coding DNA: TGTGCCAGCAGCTTAGTGGGCGGGTTAAGCACAGATACGCAGTATTTT.

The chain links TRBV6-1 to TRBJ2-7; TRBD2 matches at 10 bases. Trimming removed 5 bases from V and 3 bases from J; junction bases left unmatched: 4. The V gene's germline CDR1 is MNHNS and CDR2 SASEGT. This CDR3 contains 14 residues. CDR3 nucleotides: TGTGCCAGCAGTTCTTCTAGCGGGGGCTACGAGCAGTACTTC. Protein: CASSSSSGGYEQYF.

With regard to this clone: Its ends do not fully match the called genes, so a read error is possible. Here the CDR3 DNA reads TGTGCCAGCAGCGCGGACAGGTCTGGCAACACCATATATTTT. Translating it yields CASSADRSGNTIYF. This rearrangement joins TRBV9 to TRBJ1-3; 7 nucleotides align to TRBD1. Germline V gene sequence: CDR1 SGDLS, CDR2 YYNGEE. This CDR3 region has 14 residues.

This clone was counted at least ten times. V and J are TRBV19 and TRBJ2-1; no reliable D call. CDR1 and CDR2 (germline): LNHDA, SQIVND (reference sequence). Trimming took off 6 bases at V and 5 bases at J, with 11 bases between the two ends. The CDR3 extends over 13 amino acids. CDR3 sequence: CASRPLWNNEQFF. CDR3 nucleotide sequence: TGTGCCAGTAGGCCATTATGGAACAATGAGCAGTTCTTC.

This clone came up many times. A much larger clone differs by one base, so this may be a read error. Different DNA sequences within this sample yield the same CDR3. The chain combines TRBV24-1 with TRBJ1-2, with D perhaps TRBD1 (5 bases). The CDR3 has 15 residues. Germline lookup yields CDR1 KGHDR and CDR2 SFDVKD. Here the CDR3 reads CATSEPGTPRYGYTF. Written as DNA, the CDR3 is TGTGCCACCAGTGAGCCCGGGACTCCTCGCTATGGCTATACCTTC.

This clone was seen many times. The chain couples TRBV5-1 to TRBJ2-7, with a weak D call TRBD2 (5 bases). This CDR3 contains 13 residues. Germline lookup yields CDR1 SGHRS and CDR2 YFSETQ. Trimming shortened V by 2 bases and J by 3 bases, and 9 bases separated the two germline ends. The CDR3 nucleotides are TGCGCCAGCAGCTTCGGGGATTACTACGAGCAGTACTTC. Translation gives CASSFGDYYEQYF.

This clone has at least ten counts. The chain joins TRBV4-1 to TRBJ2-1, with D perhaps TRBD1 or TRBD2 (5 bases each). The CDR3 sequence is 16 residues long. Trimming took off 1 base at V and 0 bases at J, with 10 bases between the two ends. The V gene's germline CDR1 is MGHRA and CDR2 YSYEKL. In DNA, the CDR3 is TGCGCCAGCAGCCAAGGGGACCGGAGCTCCTACAATGAGCAGTTCTTC. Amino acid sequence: CASSQGDRSSYNEQFF.

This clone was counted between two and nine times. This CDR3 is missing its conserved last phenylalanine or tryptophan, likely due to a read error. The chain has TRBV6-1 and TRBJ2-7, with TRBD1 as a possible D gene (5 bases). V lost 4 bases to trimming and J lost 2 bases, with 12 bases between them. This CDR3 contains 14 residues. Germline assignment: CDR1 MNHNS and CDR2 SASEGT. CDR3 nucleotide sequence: TGTGCCAGCAGTGGAAACAGGACCCCCTACGAGCAGTACTCC. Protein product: CASSGNRTPYEQYS.

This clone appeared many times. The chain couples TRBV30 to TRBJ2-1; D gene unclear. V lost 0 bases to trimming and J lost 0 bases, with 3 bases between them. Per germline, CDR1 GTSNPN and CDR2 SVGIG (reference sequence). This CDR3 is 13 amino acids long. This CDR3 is CAWSVNSYNEQFF. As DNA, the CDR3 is TGTGCCTGGAGTGTAAACTCCTACAATGAGCAGTTCTTC.

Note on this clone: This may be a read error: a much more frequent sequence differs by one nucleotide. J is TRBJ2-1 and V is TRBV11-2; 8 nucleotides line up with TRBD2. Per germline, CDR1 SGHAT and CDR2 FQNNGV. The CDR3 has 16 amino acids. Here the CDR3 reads CVSSPCTSGGGNEQFF. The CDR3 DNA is TGTGTCAGCAGCCCCTGTACTAGCGGCGGGGGCAATGAGCAGTTCTTC.

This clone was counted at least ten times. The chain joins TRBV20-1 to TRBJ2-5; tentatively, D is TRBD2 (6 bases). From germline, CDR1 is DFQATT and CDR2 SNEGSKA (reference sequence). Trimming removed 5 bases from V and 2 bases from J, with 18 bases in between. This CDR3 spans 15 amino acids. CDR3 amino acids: CSARRSRDLQETQYF. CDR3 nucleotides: TGCAGTGCTCGCCGATCCCGGGACTTACAAGAGACCCAGTACTTC.

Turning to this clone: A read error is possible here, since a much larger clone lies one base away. The CDR3 reads CSLVLNSWQFF. CDR3 nucleotides: TGCAGCCTTGTGCTCAATAGTTGGCAGTTCTTC. The chain employs TRBV29-1 and TRBJ2-1; no definite D call. The V and J ends lost 8 bases and 12 bases respectively, with 17 bases between them. The CDR3 is made up of 11 amino acids. Germline CDR1 is SQVTM and CDR2 is ANQGSEA.

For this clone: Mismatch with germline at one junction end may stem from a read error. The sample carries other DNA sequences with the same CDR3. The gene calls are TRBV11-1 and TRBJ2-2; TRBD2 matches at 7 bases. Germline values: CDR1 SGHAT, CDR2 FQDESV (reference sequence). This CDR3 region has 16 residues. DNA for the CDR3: TGTGCTAGCAGCCACGCGGGCGGGAGTAACACCGGGGAGCTGTTTTTT. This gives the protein CASSHAGGSNTGELFF.

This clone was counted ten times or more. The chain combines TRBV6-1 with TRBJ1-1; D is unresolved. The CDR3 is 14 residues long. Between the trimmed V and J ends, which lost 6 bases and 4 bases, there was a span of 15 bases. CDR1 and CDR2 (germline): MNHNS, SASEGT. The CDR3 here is CASRSTFGSTEAFF. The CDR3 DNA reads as TGTGCCAGCAGATCGACATTCGGTTCCACTGAAGCTTTCTTT.

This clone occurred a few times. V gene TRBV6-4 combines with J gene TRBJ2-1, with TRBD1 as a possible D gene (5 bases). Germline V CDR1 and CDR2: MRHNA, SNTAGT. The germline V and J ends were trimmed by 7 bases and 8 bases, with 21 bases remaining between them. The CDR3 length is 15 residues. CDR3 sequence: CASTRVYRPCDEQFF. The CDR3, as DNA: TGTGCCAGCACCAGGGTGTACAGACCATGCGATGAGCAGTTCTTC.